One sample yielded the 29 T cell receptor beta chains listed below, sequenced in a study of T cell repertoires in ileal Crohn's disease. Clones were sequenced by immunoSEQ multiplex PCR, and TCRdb holds only the in-frame ones, with some missing. The table includes 4,000 to 5,000 clones, about four fifths detected once. Material for sequencing was ileal tissue. Receptor source: an adult with Crohn's disease.

This clone has a single count. The sample has other DNA sequences that encode this CDR3 too. The gene calls are TRBV18 and TRBJ2-7; TRBD1 matches 10 bases. There are 15 residues in the CDR3. Trimming took 4 bases from V and 4 from J; bases not matched to a gene: 7. CDR1 is KGHSH and CDR2 is LQKENI in the germline V gene. In DNA, the CDR3 is TGTGCCAGCTCACGCGGACAGGGGGTAACTTACGAGCAGTACTTC. Translated, it gives CASSRGQGVTYEQYF. Drawing the rest from reference TRBV18 and TRBJ2-7, the complete variable domain is NAGVMQNPRHLVRRRGQEARLRCSPMKGHSHVYWYRQLPEEGLKFMVYLQKENIIDESGMPKERFSAEFPKEGPSILRIQQVVRGDSAAYFCASSRGQGVTYEQYFGPGTRLTVT.

This clone has just a few counts. CDR3 residues: CASSLDGRTPANYGYTF. For the CDR3, the DNA is TGCGCCAGCAGCTTGGACGGAAGGACACCAGCTAACTATGGCTACACCTTC. The chain employs TRBV5-1 and TRBJ1-2, with D possibly matching TRBD1 (5 bases). V dropped 0 bases and J dropped 0 bases, with 15 bases sitting between them. The CDR3 is made up of 17 amino acids. The V gene's germline CDR1 is SGHRS and CDR2 YFSETQ.

The chain uses TRBV15 and TRBJ1-5; D is undetermined. Germline CDR1 and CDR2: LNHNV and YYDKDF (reference sequence). The V gene lost 0 bases and the J gene lost 3 bases, with 6 bases spanning the gap. This CDR3 is built from 14 residues. CDR3 amino acids: CATSRDNINQPQHF. For the CDR3, the DNA is TGTGCCACCAGCAGAGATAACATCAATCAGCCCCAGCATTTT.

With regard to this clone: One end of the junction varies from germline; a read error may be responsible. The chain combines TRBV7-2 with TRBJ1-3, with no clear D. The CDR3 length is 16 residues. Per the germline V gene, CDR1 is SGHTA and CDR2 is FQGNSA. Here the CDR3 reads CASSLGSGFSGNTIYF. CDR3 bases: TGTGCCAGCAGTTTAGGCAGCGGCTTCTCTGGAAACACCATATATTTT.

This clone was detected once. This chain links TRBV4-3 with TRBJ1-1, with D unresolved. Looked up from germline, CDR1 is LGHNA and CDR2 is YSLEER. V was trimmed by 0 bases and J by 7 bases, leaving 9 bases between them. This CDR3 comprises 13 residues. The CDR3 sequence is CASSQDGPVEAFF. The DNA for the CDR3 is TGCGCCAGCAGCCAAGATGGGCCGGTTGAAGCTTTCTTT.

This sequence joins TRBV28 and TRBJ2-7; TRBD1 aligns across 8 bases. CDR1 and CDR2 from the germline V gene are MDHEN and SYDVKM. There are 16 residues in the CDR3. With 7 bases clipped from V and 2 bases from J, the junction kept 13 bases outside the gene matches. CDR3 bases: TGTGCCAGCACCCCCCACTCCGGGACAGGACCCTACGAGCAGTACTTC. It codes for CASTPHSGTGPYEQYF. Together with reference TRBV28 and TRBJ2-7, the CDR3 gives the full variable domain: DVKVTQSSRYLVKRTGEKVFLECVQDMDHENMFWYRQDPGLGLRLIYFSYDVKMKEKGDIPEGYSVSREKKERFSLILESASTNQTSMYLCASTPHSGTGPYEQYFGPGTRLTVT.

CDR3 nucleotide sequence: TGTGCCTGGAGTCAAGACAGGAACTATGGCTACACCTTC. It is translated as CAWSQDRNYGYTF. The chain employs TRBV30 and TRBJ1-2, with D possibly TRBD1 on 6 matching bases. Germline V gives CDR1 GTSNPN, CDR2 SVGIG (reference sequence). This CDR3 spans 13 amino acids. V was trimmed by 2 bases and J by 2 bases, leaving 9 bases between them.

This chain connects TRBV27 to TRBJ2-5; 14 nucleotides line up with TRBD2. The CDR3 runs 14 residues. Germline values: CDR1 MNHEY, CDR2 SMNVEV (reference sequence). V dropped 9 bases and J dropped 4; count of bases not matched to a gene: 4. CDR3 in amino acids: CARGGLAGGETQYF. The CDR3 coding sequence is TGTGCCAGAGGTGGACTAGCGGGGGGAGAGACCCAGTACTTC.

The chain recombines TRBV2 with TRBJ2-7; TRBD2 agrees at 16 bases. This CDR3 has 15 residues. Germline V gene lookup returns CDR1 SNHLY and CDR2 FYNNEI. The ends lost 7 bases at V and 4 bases at J; junction bases unmatched: 4. CDR3 nucleotide sequence: TGTGCCAGCACGGGACTAGCGGGGGGGCGGTACGAGCAGTACTTC. Amino acids: CASTGLAGGRYEQYF. The whole variable domain, filled in from reference TRBV2 and TRBJ2-7, reads EPEVTQTPSHQVTQMGQEVILRCVPISNHLYFYWYRQILGQKVEFLVSFYNNEISEKSEIFDDQFSVERPDGSNFTLKIRSTKLEDSAMYFCASTGLAGGRYEQYFGPGTRLTVT.

The V call is TRBV2, the J call TRBJ1-4, with no clear D. Germline CDR1 and CDR2: SNHLY and FYNNEI. The length of the CDR3 is 14 residues. Trimming left V 6 bases short and J 0 bases short, with 8 bases between. This chain's CDR3 is CASRAAPTNEKLFF. The CDR3 nucleotides are TGTGCCAGCAGAGCGGCTCCAACTAATGAAAAACTGTTTTTT. Complete variable domain (other parts from reference TRBV2 and TRBJ1-4): EPEVTQTPSHQVTQMGQEVILRCVPISNHLYFYWYRQILGQKVEFLVSFYNNEISEKSEIFDDQFSVERPDGSNFTLKIRSTKLEDSAMYFCASRAAPTNEKLFFGSGTQLSVL.

The rearrangement links TRBV28 to TRBJ1-5, with D tentatively TRBD1 (6 bases). CDR3 length: 14 amino acids. Per germline, CDR1 MDHEN and CDR2 SYDVKM. V shed 6 bases and J shed 7 bases, with 16 bases lying between them. CDR3 sequence reads: CASRGWQGRQPQHF. CDR3 bases: TGTGCCAGCAGGGGTTGGCAGGGGCGCCAGCCCCAGCATTTT.

The rearrangement joins TRBV2 to TRBJ1-1; 7 bases fit TRBD1. The CDR3 is 14 residues long. The germline V gene has CDR1 SNHLY and CDR2 FYNNEI. The V segment lost 6 bases and the J segment 5 bases; nucleotides outside the gene matches: 9. For the CDR3, the DNA is TGTGCCAGCAGCCGTACAGGGGCTAGGACTGAAGCTTTCTTT. Its translation is CASSRTGARTEAFF.

The CDR3 protein is CASREQGAPEAFF. Written as DNA, the CDR3 is TGTGCCAGTAGGGAACAGGGGGCGCCTGAAGCTTTCTTT. The V gene is TRBV19, the J gene TRBJ1-1; the match to TRBD1 covers 9 bases. Germline V gene sequence: CDR1 LNHDA, CDR2 SQIVND (reference sequence). This CDR3 is built from 13 residues. Losses at the gene ends were 6 bases for V and 6 bases for J; bases not matched to a gene: 5.

This rearrangement joins TRBV27 to TRBJ2-3; D might be TRBD1 (7 bases). The length of the CDR3 is 14 residues. Per germline, CDR1 MNHEY and CDR2 SMNVEV (reference sequence). The V end lost 7 bases, the J end lost 2 bases, and 13 bases lay between the germline ends. The CDR3 DNA reads as TGTGCCAGCAAAACAGGGGACTTCACAGATACGCAGTATTTT. Residues: CASKTGDFTDTQYF.

The rearrangement joins TRBV5-8 to TRBJ2-7, with 8 bases lining up with TRBD1. The germline CDR1 and CDR2 sequences are SGHTS and YDEGEE. With V trimmed by 0 bases and J by 0 bases, 2 bases remained unmatched. This CDR3 region has 15 residues. The CDR3 protein is CASSLGTGLSYEQYF. The CDR3 DNA follows: TGTGCCAGCAGCTTGGGGACAGGGCTCTCCTACGAGCAGTACTTC.

The V call is TRBV6-1, the J call TRBJ2-7; D is perhaps TRBD1 (6 bases). The germline V and J ends were trimmed by 6 bases and 5 bases, with 14 bases remaining between them. The germline V gene has CDR1 MNHNS and CDR2 SASEGT. This CDR3 contains 13 residues. CDR3: CASSRDTYDEQYF. CDR3 nucleotides: TGTGCCAGCAGCCGGGACACTTACGACGAGCAGTACTTC.

The rearrangement joins TRBV7-9 to TRBJ1-2; 9 nucleotides line up with TRBD1. The CDR3 is 14 residues long. Germline lookup yields CDR1 SEHNR and CDR2 FQNEAQ (reference sequence). Unmatched junction bases numbered 8, after V lost 5 bases and J lost 7 bases. The CDR3 DNA follows: TGTGCCAGCAGCCTATACGGGACAGGGCCTGGCTACACCTTC. It translates to CASSLYGTGPGYTF.

The chain carries TRBV4-1 and TRBJ1-6; 10 bases fit TRBD1. CDR1 and CDR2 from the germline V gene are MGHRA and YSYEKL. The junction had 10 bases not matched to a gene; V was cut back by 4 bases and J by 10 bases. This CDR3 has 16 residues. DNA for the CDR3: TGCGCCAGCAGCCGCTCGACAGGGGGCGTCGGGTCACCCCTCCACTTT. Translating it yields CASSRSTGGVGSPLHF.

The sample holds a few counts of this clone. The chain uses TRBV6-4 and TRBJ2-1, with TRBD2 matching 9 bases. Germline trimming cut 6 bases from V and 7 bases from J; bases unmatched to any gene: 10. This CDR3 contains 15 residues. CDR1 MRHNA and CDR2 SNTAGT come from the germline V gene. CDR3 loop: CASSDSGGAPNEQFF. The CDR3 DNA sequence: TGTGCCAGCAGCGATAGCGGGGGTGCCCCAAATGAGCAGTTCTTC.

J is TRBJ1-2 and V is TRBV30; possible D gene TRBD1, 6 bases. Germline CDR1 is GTSNPN and CDR2 is SVGIG (reference sequence). The V and J ends lost 2 bases and 1 base respectively, with 11 bases between them. This CDR3 has 14 residues. CDR3 nucleotide sequence: TGTGCCTGGAGTTTACAGGGCAATAACTATGGCTACACCTTC. Protein sequence: CAWSLQGNNYGYTF.

The chain carries TRBV9 and TRBJ1-2; TRBD1 matches 9 bases. V was clipped by 3 bases and J by 7 bases; unmatched bases: 13. The CDR3 has 16 amino acids. Germline V gene sequence: CDR1 SGDLS, CDR2 YYNGEE. This CDR3 reads CASSENRGRLACGYTF. The CDR3 region has the DNA TGTGCCAGCAGCGAGAACAGGGGGCGACTGGCATGTGGCTACACCTTC. The whole variable domain, remainder taken from reference TRBV9 and TRBJ1-2, is DSGVTQTPKHLITATGQRVTLRCSPRSGDLSVYWYQQSLDQGLQFLIQYYNGEERAKGNILERFSAQQFPDLHSELNLSSLELGDSALYFCASSENRGRLACGYTFGSGTRLTVV.

The chain is built from TRBV10-3 and TRBJ2-7; D is possibly TRBD1 (5 bases). The CDR3 loop spans 17 amino acids. Germline CDR1 is ENHRY and CDR2 is SYGVKD. V shed 2 bases and J shed 3 bases, with 20 bases lying between them. CDR3 loop: CAISEDATADDNYEQYF. In DNA form, the CDR3 reads TGTGCCATCAGTGAGGACGCGACAGCCGACGATAACTACGAGCAGTACTTC.

This CDR3 reads CASSGGTTLSTDTQYF. In nucleotides, the CDR3 is TGTGCCAGCAGCGGCGGGACTACCCTTTCCACAGATACGCAGTATTTT. The chain employs TRBV5-6 and TRBJ2-3; 7 nucleotides agree with TRBD2. Germline V gene data show CDR1 as SGHDT and CDR2 as YYEEEE. The CDR3 length is 16 residues. V lost 4 bases, J lost 2 bases, and 10 bases stayed unmatched.

On this clone itself: The same CDR3 can be traced to other DNA sequences in this sample. This chain links TRBV19 with TRBJ1-2; TRBD1 matches at 7 bases. V lost 2 bases and J lost 8; bases outside the gene matches: 5. The CDR3 is made up of 13 amino acids. The germline V gene has CDR1 LNHDA and CDR2 SQIVND (reference sequence). CDR3 nucleotide sequence: TGTGCCAGTAGTATAACACAGGGGAGCGGCTACACCTTC. It yields the protein CASSITQGSGYTF.

The chain is built from TRBV27 and TRBJ2-5; D ambiguous. The CDR3 has 12 amino acids. Trimming cost V 5 bases and J 5 bases, with 9 bases left between them. Germline CDR1 MNHEY, CDR2 SMNVEV (reference sequence). The CDR3 loop reads CASSVSGETQYF. The CDR3 DNA reads TGTGCCAGCAGTGTCTCCGGGGAGACCCAGTACTTC.

Here the CDR3 reads CASSSAPLGGETQYF. The CDR3 nucleotides read TGTGCCAGCAGTTCCGCCCCCTTGGGAGGGGAGACCCAGTACTTC. The chain uses TRBV6-5 and TRBJ2-5; the match to TRBD2 covers 7 bases. The length of the CDR3 is 15 residues. Germline CDR1 MNHEY, CDR2 SVGAGI. Losses at the gene ends were 4 bases for V and 5 bases for J; bases not matched to a gene: 10.

V gene TRBV4-3 combines with J gene TRBJ1-5, with TRBD1 matching 10 bases. Germline V CDR1 and CDR2: LGHNA, YSLEER. The CDR3 is 14 residues long. V was clipped by 4 bases and J by 5 bases; unmatched bases: 2. CDR3: CASSPGTGDQPQHF. CDR3 coding DNA: TGCGCCAGCAGCCCCGGGACAGGGGATCAGCCCCAGCATTTT.

V gene TRBV4-3 combines with J gene TRBJ2-7; a weak D match, TRBD2 (5 bases). V lost 5 bases and J lost 7, with 21 bases in between. Germline assignment: CDR1 LGHNA and CDR2 YSLEER. CDR3 length: 15 residues. The CDR3 sequence is CASSDTSAGPGEQYF. As DNA, the CDR3 is TGCGCCAGCAGCGACACCTCAGCCGGGCCGGGAGAGCAGTACTTC.

V is TRBV10-2 and J is TRBJ2-7, with D maybe TRBD2 (5 bases). V was shortened by 6 bases and J by 2 bases, with 11 bases between the two germline ends. This CDR3 has 13 amino acids. Germline V CDR1 and CDR2: WSHSY, SAAADI. CDR3 sequence reads: CASRLDQTYEQYF. In DNA form, the CDR3 reads TGCGCCAGCAGACTAGACCAGACCTACGAGCAGTACTTC.